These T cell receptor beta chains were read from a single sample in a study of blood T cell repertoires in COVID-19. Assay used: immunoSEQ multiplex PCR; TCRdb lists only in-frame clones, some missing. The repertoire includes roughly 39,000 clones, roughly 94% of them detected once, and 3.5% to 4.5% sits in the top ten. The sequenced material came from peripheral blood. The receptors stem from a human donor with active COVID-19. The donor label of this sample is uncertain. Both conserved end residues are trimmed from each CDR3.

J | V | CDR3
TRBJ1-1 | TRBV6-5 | ASSRLSTEAF
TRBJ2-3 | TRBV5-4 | ASSLEASGKWGTQY
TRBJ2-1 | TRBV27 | ASSFLGGWGYNEQF
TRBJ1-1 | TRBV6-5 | ASRNPGQGPRAF
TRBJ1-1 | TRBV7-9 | ASSSALYVWEAF
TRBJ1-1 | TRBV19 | ASSIGTGLVNTEAF
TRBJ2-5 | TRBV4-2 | ASSQRSGGLPLPQY
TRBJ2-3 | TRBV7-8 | ASSLVGRSDTQY
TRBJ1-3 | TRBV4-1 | ASSQTTGRTGNTIY
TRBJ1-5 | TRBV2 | ASTWTGGNQPQH
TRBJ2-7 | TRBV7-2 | ASSSGTGAYEQY
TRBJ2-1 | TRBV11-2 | ASSSGHTGDEQF
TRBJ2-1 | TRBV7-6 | ASRPIAGGPDEQF
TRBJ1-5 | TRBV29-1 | SVGTVGGQPQH
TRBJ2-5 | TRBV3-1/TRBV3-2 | ASSQETTGLETQY
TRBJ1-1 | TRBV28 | ASSSFRGLGTEAF
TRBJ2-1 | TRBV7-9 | ASSLTGNNEQF
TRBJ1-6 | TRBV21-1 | ASTIYRGKNSPLH
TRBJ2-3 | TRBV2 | ASITGQRTDTQY
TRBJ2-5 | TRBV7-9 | ASSLGIRDSEETQY
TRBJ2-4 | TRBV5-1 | ASSLEDRDIQY
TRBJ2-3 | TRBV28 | ASNPTGLAGSTDTQY
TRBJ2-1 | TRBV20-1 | SASSAGRYNEQF
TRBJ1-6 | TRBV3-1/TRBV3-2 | ASTERRSSPLH
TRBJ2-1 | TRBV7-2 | ASSQSRGRGGEQF
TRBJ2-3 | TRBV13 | ATGASGVDTQY
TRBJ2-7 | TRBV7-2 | ASSLGLTFSYEQY
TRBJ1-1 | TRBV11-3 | ASRDQGRNTEAF
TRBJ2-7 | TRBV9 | ASSVGSDRGHEQY
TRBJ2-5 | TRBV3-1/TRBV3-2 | ASSPDPTAIQETQY
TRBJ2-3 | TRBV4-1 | ASSQDGSIDTQY
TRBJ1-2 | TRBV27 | ASSLAGTGGYGYT
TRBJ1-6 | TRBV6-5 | ASADRGLENSPLH